What follows is one T cell receptor (beta chain) and its context. This entry comes from a study of blood T cell repertoires in COVID-19. Background on the study: The origin of the acute and convalescent COVID-19 samples was the United States, Italy and Spain.

Trimming pared 8 bases from V and 5 bases from J, leaving 15 bases between. This CDR3 region has 14 residues. Germline values: CDR1 MGHRA, CDR2 YSYEKL. Profiling relied on immunoSEQ multiplex PCR, and the TCRdb table lists in-frame clones only, not all of them. This table has 200,000 or so clones, roughly 80% appearing once. The TCR sequence derives from a human donor in a cohort sampled during active COVID-19. The chain has TRBV4-1 and TRBJ2-2; tentative D call: TRBD2 (6 bases). The sequencing input was peripheral blood. The CDR3 is CASREEGRTGELFF. The CDR3 DNA sequence: TGCGCCAGCCGTGAGGAGGGCCGGACCGGGGAGCTGTTTTTT.